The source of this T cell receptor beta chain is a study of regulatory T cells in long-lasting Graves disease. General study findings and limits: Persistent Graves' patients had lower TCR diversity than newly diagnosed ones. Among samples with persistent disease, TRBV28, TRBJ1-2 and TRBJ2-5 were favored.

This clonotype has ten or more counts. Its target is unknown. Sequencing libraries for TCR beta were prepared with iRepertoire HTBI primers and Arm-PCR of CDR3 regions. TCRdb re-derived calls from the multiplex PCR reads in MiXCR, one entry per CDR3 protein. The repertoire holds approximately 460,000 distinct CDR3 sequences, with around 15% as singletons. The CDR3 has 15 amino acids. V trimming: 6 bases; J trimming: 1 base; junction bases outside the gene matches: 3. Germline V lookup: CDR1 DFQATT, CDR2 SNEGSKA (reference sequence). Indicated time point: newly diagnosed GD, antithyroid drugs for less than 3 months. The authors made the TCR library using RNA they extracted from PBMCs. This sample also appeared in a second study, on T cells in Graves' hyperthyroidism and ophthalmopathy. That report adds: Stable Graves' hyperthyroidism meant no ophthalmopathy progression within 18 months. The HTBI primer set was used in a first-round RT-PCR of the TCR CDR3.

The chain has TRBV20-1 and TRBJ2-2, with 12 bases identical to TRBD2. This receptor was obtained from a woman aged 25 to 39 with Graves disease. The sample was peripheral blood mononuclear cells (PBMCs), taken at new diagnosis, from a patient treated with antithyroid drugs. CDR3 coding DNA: TGCAGTGCCTTGACTAGCGGGAGGAACACCGGGGAGCTGTTTTTT. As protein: CSALTSGRNTGELFF.